The 26 T cell receptor beta chains reported below all come from one sample, sequenced in a study of OX40 agonist ivuxolimab in advanced cancers. The method behind the library was the immunoSEQ multiplex PCR assay. In TCRdb, the immuneACCESS table is reduced to in-frame sequences with V and J assigned. These tables do not hold every clone; where another copy was compared, an unresolved V gene accounts for under half, and the others remain unexplained. The sample profile shows roughly 89,000 clones; more than 70% of them were found once. The ten largest make up 5.5% to 7.5% of the sample. The specimen comprised CD4+ or CD8+ T cells sorted from blood, sampled in a trial of the OX40 agonist ivuxolimab. These receptors were collected from an adult with an advanced solid tumor such as melanoma, head and neck, liver or kidney cancer.

The chain combines TRBV7-2 with TRBJ2-5; tentative D call: TRBD2 (5 bases). Trimming took off 5 bases at V and 4 bases at J, with 11 bases between the two ends. The CDR3 has 13 residues. Germline values: CDR1 SGHTA, CDR2 FQGNSA. The CDR3 DNA reads TGTGCCAGCAGCCCGCCCGGGATAGAGACCCAGTACTTC. Encoded protein: CASSPPGIETQYF.

V gene TRBV2 combines with J gene TRBJ1-3; D might be TRBD1 (5 bases). The CDR3 loop spans 14 amino acids. The V end lost 5 bases, the J end lost 4 bases, and 12 bases lay between the germline ends. The V gene's germline CDR1 is SNHLY and CDR2 FYNNEI. The CDR3 region is CASSRGTAGNTIYF. CDR3 sequence (DNA): TGTGCCAGCAGTCGTGGGACTGCGGGAAACACCATATATTTT.

V gene TRBV5-4 combines with J gene TRBJ1-4, with TRBD1 matching over 7 bases. CDR1 SGHNT and CDR2 YYREEE come from the germline V gene (reference sequence). CDR3 length: 19 amino acids. J gave up 4 bases and V 4 bases, and 19 bases lay outside the gene matches. CDR3 loop: CASSVLGTGDGTVNEKLFF. The CDR3 bases are TGTGCCAGCAGCGTCCTCGGTACAGGGGATGGAACCGTTAATGAAAAACTGTTTTTT.

V gene TRBV11-2 combines with J gene TRBJ2-1; 11 bases are a match to TRBD2. Germline CDR1 and CDR2: SGHAT and FQNNGV. With 8 bases clipped from V and 7 bases from J, the junction kept 4 bases outside the gene matches. CDR3 length: 13 amino acids. The chain's CDR3 is CASLAGGPNEQFF. Here the CDR3 DNA reads TGTGCCAGCTTAGCGGGAGGGCCTAATGAGCAGTTCTTC.

The chain links TRBV19 to TRBJ2-1, with 7 nucleotides matching TRBD2. The CDR3 covers 17 residues. Germline loops: CDR1 LNHDA, CDR2 SQIVND (reference sequence). With 6 bases clipped from V and 8 bases from J, the junction kept 19 bases outside the gene matches. This CDR3 is CASSQARDYWRSDEQFF. CDR3 nucleotide sequence: TGTGCCAGTAGCCAAGCCAGGGACTATTGGAGAAGCGATGAGCAGTTCTTC. The full variable domain, in which reference TRBV19 and TRBJ2-1 provide the parts outside the CDR3, is DGGITQSPKYLFRKEGQNVTLSCEQNLNHDAMYWYRQDPGQGLRLIYYSQIVNDFQKGDIAEGYSVSREKKESFPLTVTSAQKNPTAFYLCASSQARDYWRSDEQFFGPGTRLTVL.

This chain connects TRBV7-2 to TRBJ2-1, with D maybe TRBD2 (6 bases). V lost 3 bases, J lost 1 base, and 19 bases lay in between. CDR3 length: 18 residues. The germline V gene has CDR1 SGHTA and CDR2 FQGNSA. The CDR3 spells CASSFLREPGLSYNEQFF. CDR3 DNA sequence: TGTGCCAGCAGCTTTCTTAGGGAACCGGGACTGTCCTACAATGAGCAGTTCTTC.

This chain uses TRBV5-1 with TRBJ2-3; the D gene is possibly TRBD1 (6 bases). From germline, CDR1 is SGHRS and CDR2 YFSETQ. The CDR3 sequence is 15 residues long. Trimming took 6 bases from V and 0 from J, leaving 14 bases between them. The CDR3 DNA reads as TGCGCCAGCAACCCTGGGGGCACTAGCACAGATACGCAGTATTTT. As protein: CASNPGGTSTDTQYF.

The J gene is TRBJ2-1, the V gene TRBV30; D is ambiguous. The ends were cut back, 5 bases at V and 5 bases at J, with 16 bases in the middle. The CDR3 runs 14 residues. Germline V lookup: CDR1 GTSNPN, CDR2 SVGIG (reference sequence). The CDR3 region has the DNA TGTGCCTGGGGTGGCGGATGGACCCACAATGAGCAGTTCTTC. Encoded protein: CAWGGGWTHNEQFF.

This clone appeared once. The CDR3 reads CASSLIGSPLGTQYF. CDR3 coding DNA: TGTGCCAGCAGCTTAATTGGGAGCCCCTTAGGGACCCAGTACTTC. J is TRBJ2-5 and V is TRBV7-3, with D possibly matching TRBD2 (5 bases). The CDR3 runs 15 residues. Germline lookup yields CDR1 SGHTA and CDR2 FQGTGA. Trimming took off 1 base at V and 7 bases at J, with 16 bases between the two ends. Based on the CDR3 plus reference TRBV7-3 and TRBJ2-5, the full variable domain is GAGVSQTPSNKVTEKGKYVELRCDPISGHTALYWYRQSLGQGPEFLIYFQGTGAADDSGLPNDRFFAVRPEGSVSTLKIQRTERGDSAVYLCASSLIGSPLGTQYFGPGTRLLVL.

This clone was seen a single time. J is TRBJ1-2 and V is TRBV7-2, with D possibly matching TRBD1 (6 bases). Germline lookup yields CDR1 SGHTA and CDR2 FQGNSA. The CDR3 covers 15 residues. V shed 4 bases and J shed 5 bases, with 17 bases lying between them. DNA for the CDR3: TGTGCCAGCAGCTCTCACAGGGTTAGCCCTTATGGCTACACCTTC. Its protein is CASSSHRVSPYGYTF.

The V call is TRBV18, the J call TRBJ2-1, with TRBD2 matching 12 bases. From germline, CDR1 is KGHSH and CDR2 LQKENI. The CDR3 sequence is 15 residues long. J gave up 7 bases and V 0 bases, and 1 base lay outside the gene matches. CDR3 amino acids: CASSPPTSGRNEQFF. Written as DNA, the CDR3 is TGTGCCAGCTCACCACCCACTAGCGGGAGGAATGAGCAGTTCTTC.

This chain uses TRBV9 with TRBJ2-5, with D possibly matching TRBD2 (6 bases). The CDR3 length is 14 residues. Per germline, CDR1 SGDLS and CDR2 YYNGEE. V was trimmed by 4 bases and J by 5 bases, leaving 15 bases between them. The DNA of the CDR3 is TGTGCCAGCAGCCCAACCGGGGGTCGGGAGACCCAGTACTTC. It yields the protein CASSPTGGRETQYF.

In this sample, this clone turned up a few times. The chain combines TRBV6-4 with TRBJ2-3, with 8 positions matching TRBD2. The CDR3 contains 15 residues. The V gene's germline CDR1 is MRHNA and CDR2 SNTAGT. V trimming: 3 bases; J trimming: 0 bases; junction bases outside the gene matches: 2. Here the CDR3 reads CASSEASGSTDTQYF. CDR3 sequence (DNA): TGTGCCAGCAGTGAGGCTAGCGGGAGCACAGATACGCAGTATTTT.

This clone was recorded only once. V and J are TRBV7-9 and TRBJ2-7; 11 bases fit TRBD1. Germline V lookup: CDR1 SEHNR, CDR2 FQNEAQ (reference sequence). V dropped 4 bases and J dropped 2; count of bases not matched to a gene: 4. The CDR3 consists of 15 residues. The CDR3 sequence: CASSSRDRGAYEQYF. CDR3 nucleotide sequence: TGTGCCAGCAGCTCCCGGGACAGGGGGGCCTACGAGCAGTACTTC.

The J gene is TRBJ1-4, the V gene TRBV4-3; D not certain. The CDR3 spans 13 residues. Trimming removed 4 bases at V and 5 bases at J, with 8 bases between. Germline loops: CDR1 LGHNA, CDR2 YSLEER. The CDR3 coding sequence is TGCGCCAGCAGCCTCGTCCTGAATGAAAAACTGTTTTTT. This codes for CASSLVLNEKLFF.

V is TRBV9 and J is TRBJ2-1; TRBD2 matches 8 bases. The junction had 12 bases not matched to a gene; V was cut back by 0 bases and J by 10 bases. CDR3 length equals 16 residues. Germline V gene sequence: CDR1 SGDLS, CDR2 YYNGEE. The chain's CDR3 is CASSVGTGRVSWEQFF. The CDR3 nucleotides read TGTGCCAGCAGCGTAGGGACCGGGAGGGTCTCATGGGAGCAGTTCTTC.

The rearrangement uses TRBV2 and TRBJ1-2; D uncertain. The CDR3 loop spans 15 amino acids. Trimming took off 6 bases at V and 7 bases at J, with 21 bases between the two ends. Germline CDR1 and CDR2: SNHLY and FYNNEI. The CDR3 bases are TGTGCCAGCAGGAAATCCGGGCTGTTACTCTCTGGCTACACCTTC. Translating gives CASRKSGLLLSGYTF. Full variable domain (rest looked up from reference TRBV2 and TRBJ1-2): EPEVTQTPSHQVTQMGQEVILRCVPISNHLYFYWYRQILGQKVEFLVSFYNNEISEKSEIFDDQFSVERPDGSNFTLKIRSTKLEDSAMYFCASRKSGLLLSGYTFGSGTRLTVV.

The rearrangement uses TRBV5-4 and TRBJ1-2; TRBD1 matches at 7 bases. The CDR3 sequence is 15 residues long. Per germline, CDR1 SGHNT and CDR2 YYREEE (reference sequence). Trimming removed 4 bases from V and 0 bases from J; junction bases left unmatched: 6. Written as DNA, the CDR3 is TGTGCCAGCAGCAGAGGACAGGAGGCTAACTATGGCTACACCTTC. This sequence encodes CASSRGQEANYGYTF.

The chain combines TRBV6-5 with TRBJ1-3; 9 nucleotides match TRBD1. The CDR3 runs 15 residues. Germline CDR1 MNHEY, CDR2 SVGAGI. V shed 0 bases, J shed 4 bases, and the junction held 1 base outside the gene matches. The CDR3 DNA follows: TGTGCCAGCAGTTACTCGGGACAGGGAGGAAACACCATATATTTT. The encoded protein is CASSYSGQGGNTIYF.

V and J are TRBV15 and TRBJ2-1, with 12 bases that match TRBD2. The CDR3 loop spans 16 amino acids. J was trimmed by 4 bases and V by 0 bases; bases with no gene match: 1. Germline V gives CDR1 LNHNV, CDR2 YYDKDF (reference sequence). The CDR3 region is CATSRDTSGGYNEQFF. In nucleotides, the CDR3 is TGTGCCACCAGCAGAGACACTAGCGGGGGGTACAATGAGCAGTTCTTC.

As for this clone: The sample contains more than one DNA sequence encoding this CDR3. The chain uses TRBV11-2 and TRBJ1-1; the D is unclear. The germline V gene has CDR1 SGHAT and CDR2 FQNNGV. This CDR3 region has 13 residues. V dropped 1 base and J dropped 0 bases, with 3 bases sitting between them. CDR3 protein: CASSLGLNTEAFF. DNA for the CDR3: TGTGCCAGCAGCTTAGGGCTGAACACTGAAGCTTTCTTT.

The CDR3 sequence: CASRSGHDYEQYF. The DNA of the CDR3 is TGTGCCAGCCGCTCCGGACACGACTACGAGCAGTACTTC. The chain links TRBV7-8 to TRBJ2-7; perhaps TRBD1 as D (5 bases). The CDR3 has 13 amino acids. Germline assignment: CDR1 SGHVS and CDR2 FQNEAQ. Trimming took off 8 bases at V and 3 bases at J, with 14 bases between the two ends.

This clone was detected once. V usage is TRBV6-6 and J usage is TRBJ2-7; D is unclear. This CDR3 has 11 residues. The germline V gene encodes CDR1 MNHNY and CDR2 SVGAGI (reference sequence). The ends were cut back, 5 bases at V and 6 bases at J, with 8 bases in the middle. The CDR3 DNA sequence: TGTGCCAGCAGTGGTACAGCCGAGCAGTACTTC. Translating it yields CASSGTAEQYF.

This clone was counted a single time. The CDR3 region is CASSLDPGGTQYF. In DNA form, the CDR3 reads TGTGCCAGCAGCTTAGACCCAGGGGGGACCCAGTACTTC. This sequence joins TRBV11-3 and TRBJ2-5; TRBD1 matches at 7 bases. V trimming: 0 bases; J trimming: 7 bases; junction bases outside the gene matches: 2. The germline CDR1 and CDR2 sequences are SGHNT and YENEEA. This CDR3 comprises 13 residues.

The CDR3 DNA reads TGTGCCAGCAGCCACCCCAATCAGCCCCAGCATTTT. Residues: CASSHPNQPQHF. The gene calls are TRBV7-9 and TRBJ1-5; D unresolved. V was trimmed by 5 bases and J by 3 bases, leaving 5 bases between them. CDR1 is SEHNR, CDR2 FQNEAQ, per germline (reference sequence). The CDR3 is made up of 12 amino acids.

The genes are TRBV15 and TRBJ2-2; no clear D gene. The CDR3 consists of 16 residues. The V and J ends lost 1 base and 8 bases respectively, with 17 bases between them. The V gene's germline CDR1 is LNHNV and CDR2 YYDKDF (reference sequence). DNA of the CDR3: TGTGCCACCAGCAGAGCCTTCCCCGACTTCGGGGGGGAGCTGTTTTTT. This codes for CATSRAFPDFGGELFF. The whole variable domain, filled in from reference TRBV15 and TRBJ2-2, reads DAMVIQNPRYQVTQFGKPVTLSCSQTLNHNVMYWYQQKSSQAPKLLFHYYDKDFNNEADTPDNFQSRRPNTSFCFLDIRSPGLGDTAMYLCATSRAFPDFGGELFFGEGSRLTVL.